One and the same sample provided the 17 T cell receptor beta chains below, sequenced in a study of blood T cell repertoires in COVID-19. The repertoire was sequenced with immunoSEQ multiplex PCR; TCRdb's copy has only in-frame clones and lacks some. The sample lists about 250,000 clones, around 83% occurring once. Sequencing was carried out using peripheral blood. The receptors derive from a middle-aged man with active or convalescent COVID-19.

The CDR3: CASTRTSGAPFSGANVLTF. CDR3 bases: TGTGCCAGCACACGGACCTCAGGGGCCCCCTTCTCTGGGGCCAACGTCCTGACTTTC. The chain couples TRBV9 to TRBJ2-6; D possibly corresponds to TRBD1 (6 bases). The germline gives CDR1 SGDLS, CDR2 YYNGEE. V lost 6 bases and J 0 bases, leaving 22 bases between the germline ends. This CDR3 has 19 residues.

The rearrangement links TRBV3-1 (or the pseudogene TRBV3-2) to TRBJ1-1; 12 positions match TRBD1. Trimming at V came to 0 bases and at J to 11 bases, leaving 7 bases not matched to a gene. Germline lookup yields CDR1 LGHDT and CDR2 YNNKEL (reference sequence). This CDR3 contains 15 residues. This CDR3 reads CASSQDTGTGGSAFF. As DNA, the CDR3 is TGTGCCAGCAGCCAAGATACAGGGACAGGGGGCTCGGCTTTCTTT.

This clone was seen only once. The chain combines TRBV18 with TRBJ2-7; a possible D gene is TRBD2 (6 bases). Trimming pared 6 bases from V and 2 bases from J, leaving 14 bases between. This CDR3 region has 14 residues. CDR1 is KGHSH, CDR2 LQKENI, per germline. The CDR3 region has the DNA TGTGCCAGCTCTTCTCCGGGGGAGCCCTACGAGCAGTACTTC. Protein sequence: CASSSPGEPYEQYF.

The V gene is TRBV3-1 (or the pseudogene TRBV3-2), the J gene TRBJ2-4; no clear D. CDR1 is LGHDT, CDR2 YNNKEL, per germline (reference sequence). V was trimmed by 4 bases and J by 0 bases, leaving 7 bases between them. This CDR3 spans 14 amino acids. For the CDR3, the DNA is TGTGCCAGCAGCCCCCAGGTAGCCAAAAACATTCAGTACTTC. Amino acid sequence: CASSPQVAKNIQYF.

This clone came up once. Here the CDR3 DNA reads TGTGCCACCAGTGACGGACGACAGGGGCATGGCAATCAGCCCCAGCATTTT. This gives the protein CATSDGRQGHGNQPQHF. The chain recombines TRBV24-1 with TRBJ1-5; 8 positions agree with TRBD1. Unmatched junction bases numbered 9, after V lost 4 bases and J lost 2 bases. The CDR3 totals 17 residues. The germline V gene encodes CDR1 KGHDR and CDR2 SFDVKD.

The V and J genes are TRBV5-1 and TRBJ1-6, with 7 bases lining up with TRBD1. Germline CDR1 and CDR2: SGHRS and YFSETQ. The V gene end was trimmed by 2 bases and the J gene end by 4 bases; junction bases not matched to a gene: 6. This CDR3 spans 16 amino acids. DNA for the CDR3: TGCGCCAGCAGCTTAGGGAACAGGGGTTATAATTCACCCCTCCACTTT. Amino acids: CASSLGNRGYNSPLHF.

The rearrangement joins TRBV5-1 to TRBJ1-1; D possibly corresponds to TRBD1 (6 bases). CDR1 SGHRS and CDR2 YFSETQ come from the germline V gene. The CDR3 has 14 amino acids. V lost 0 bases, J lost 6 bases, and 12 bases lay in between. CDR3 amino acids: CASSLGGQSSEAFF. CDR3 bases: TGCGCCAGCAGCTTGGGCGGACAGAGTTCTGAAGCTTTCTTT.

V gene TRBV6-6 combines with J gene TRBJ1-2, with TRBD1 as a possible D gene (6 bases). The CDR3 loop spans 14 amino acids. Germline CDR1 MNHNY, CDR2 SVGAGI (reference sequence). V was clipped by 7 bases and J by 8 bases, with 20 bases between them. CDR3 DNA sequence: TGTGCCAGCAAACAGGGCCAGAGGGCGCGGGGCTACACCTTC. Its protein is CASKQGQRARGYTF.

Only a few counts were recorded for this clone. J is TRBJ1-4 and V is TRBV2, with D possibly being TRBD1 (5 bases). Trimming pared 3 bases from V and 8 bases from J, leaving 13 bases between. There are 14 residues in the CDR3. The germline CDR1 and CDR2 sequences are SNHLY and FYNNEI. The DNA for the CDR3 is TGTGCCAGCAGTGAGTACAGGCCCGTGGAAAAACTGTTTTTT. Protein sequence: CASSEYRPVEKLFF.

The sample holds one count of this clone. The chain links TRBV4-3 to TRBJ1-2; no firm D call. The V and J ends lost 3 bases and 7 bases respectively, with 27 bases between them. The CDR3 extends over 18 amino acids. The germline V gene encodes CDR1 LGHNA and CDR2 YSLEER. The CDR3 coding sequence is TGCGCCAGCAGCCAGACACTTAAAGTTCGGCGGGAGTGGGCTGGCTACACCTTC. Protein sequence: CASSQTLKVRREWAGYTF.

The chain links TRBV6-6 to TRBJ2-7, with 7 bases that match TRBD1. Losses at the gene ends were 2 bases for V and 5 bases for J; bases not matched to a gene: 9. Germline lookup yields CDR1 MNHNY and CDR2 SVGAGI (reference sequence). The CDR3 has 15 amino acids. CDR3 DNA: TGTGCCAGCAGTTACCCCCAGCGAGGGGGCCACGAGCAGTACTTC. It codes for CASSYPQRGGHEQYF.

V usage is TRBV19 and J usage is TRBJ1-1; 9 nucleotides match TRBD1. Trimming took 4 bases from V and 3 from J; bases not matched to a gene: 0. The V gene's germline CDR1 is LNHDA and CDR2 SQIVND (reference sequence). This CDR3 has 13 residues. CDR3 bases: TGTGCCAGTAGTAGGACAGGGGACACTGAAGCTTTCTTT. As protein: CASSRTGDTEAFF.

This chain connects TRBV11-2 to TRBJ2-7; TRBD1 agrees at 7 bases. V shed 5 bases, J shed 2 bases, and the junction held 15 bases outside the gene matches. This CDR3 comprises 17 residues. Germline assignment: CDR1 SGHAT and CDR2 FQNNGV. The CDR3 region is CASSPTLVRGRAYEQYF. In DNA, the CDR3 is TGTGCCAGCAGCCCCACCCTTGTTAGGGGGCGAGCCTACGAGCAGTACTTC.

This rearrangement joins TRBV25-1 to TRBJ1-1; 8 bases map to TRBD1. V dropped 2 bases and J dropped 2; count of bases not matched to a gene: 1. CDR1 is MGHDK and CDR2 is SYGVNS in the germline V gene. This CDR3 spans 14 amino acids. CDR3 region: CASSEGQGNTEAFF. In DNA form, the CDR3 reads TGTGCCAGCAGTGAAGGACAGGGCAACACTGAAGCTTTCTTT.

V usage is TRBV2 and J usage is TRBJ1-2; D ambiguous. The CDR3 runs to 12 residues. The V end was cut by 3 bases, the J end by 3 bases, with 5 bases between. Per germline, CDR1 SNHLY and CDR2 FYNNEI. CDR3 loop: CASSDEDYGYTF. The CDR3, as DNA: TGTGCCAGCAGTGACGAGGACTATGGCTACACCTTC. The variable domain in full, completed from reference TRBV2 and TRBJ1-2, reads EPEVTQTPSHQVTQMGQEVILRCVPISNHLYFYWYRQILGQKVEFLVSFYNNEISEKSEIFDDQFSVERPDGSNFTLKIRSTKLEDSAMYFCASSDEDYGYTFGSGTRLTVV.

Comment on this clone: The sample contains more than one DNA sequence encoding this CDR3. The CDR3 DNA reads TGTGCCTGGAGGGGTACAGGGGGCACTGAAGCTTTCTTT. Its protein is CAWRGTGGTEAFF. The chain combines TRBV30 with TRBJ1-1; 8 positions agree with TRBD1. Germline V gene lookup returns CDR1 GTSNPN and CDR2 SVGIG (reference sequence). With V trimmed by 3 bases and J by 4 bases, 4 bases remained unmatched. CDR3 length: 13 residues. Full variable domain (outside the CDR3, taken from reference TRBV30 and TRBJ1-1): SQTIHQWPATLVQPVGSPLSLECTVEGTSNPNLYWYRQAAGRGLQLLFYSVGIGQISSEVPQNLSASRPQDRQFILSSKKLLLSDSGFYLCAWRGTGGTEAFFGQGTRLTVV.

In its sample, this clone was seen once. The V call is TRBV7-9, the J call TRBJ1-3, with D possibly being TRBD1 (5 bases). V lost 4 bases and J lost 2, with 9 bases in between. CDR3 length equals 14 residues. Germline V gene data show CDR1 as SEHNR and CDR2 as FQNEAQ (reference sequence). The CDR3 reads CASSSREAGNTIYF. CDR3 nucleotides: TGTGCCAGCAGCTCCAGGGAAGCTGGAAACACCATATATTTT.